This is a list of T cell receptor beta chains from one sample in a study of cytomegalovirus exposure and HLA in healthy donors. Measured with immunoSEQ multiplex PCR; TCRdb has only the in-frame clones, and not every one. Of about 97,000 clones in the sample, roughly three quarters were seen once. The sequencing input was PBMCs. Every receptor here comes from a man in his forties in good health and CMV-seronegative. Each CDR3 is given with its conserved first and last residue. The order of the fields is clone size, V gene, J gene, D gene, CDR3 DNA, CDR3 protein. D genes are given only for firm matches. A row's size may be missing; if present it is once, few, many or a size class.

NA	TRBV19	TRBJ1-1	TRBD1	TGTGCCAGTAGCCTACAGGGGGCGTTTGATGAAGCTTTCTTT	CASSLQGAFDEAFF
NA	TRBV15	TRBJ1-1	NA	TGTGCCACCAGCAGAGATCGACAGGCCGGAAGAGCTTTCTTT	CATSRDRQAGRAFF
NA	TRBV19	TRBJ2-5	TRBD2	TGTACCAGTAGTATCGGGAGGGTGGCGGAGACCCAGTACTTC	CTSSIGRVAETQYF
NA	TRBV7-9	TRBJ1-2	NA	TGTGCCAGCAGCCCATCCCGGGACACCGATGGCTACACCTTC	CASSPSRDTDGYTF
NA	TRBV5-6	TRBJ2-7	TRBD1	TGTGCCAGCAGCCAAATCACAGGGGTTTACGAGCAGTACTTC	CASSQITGVYEQYF
few	TRBV6-1	TRBJ1-5	NA	TGTGCCAGCAGTGCTTATAGCAATCAGCCCCAGCATTTT	CASSAYSNQPQHF
NA	TRBV6-5	TRBJ2-7	TRBD2	TGTGCCAGCAGTTACGGGCTAGCGGGGAGACACGAGCAGTACTTC	CASSYGLAGRHEQYF
NA	TRBV7-2	TRBJ2-3	NA	TGTGCCAGCAGCTTCCCTGGGAGGGATACGCAGTATTTT	CASSFPGRDTQYF
NA	TRBV6-6	TRBJ2-7	TRBD1	TGTGCCAGCAGTTACCGGGACAGAGTGACCTACGAGCAGTACTTC	CASSYRDRVTYEQYF
few	TRBV10-1	TRBJ1-1	NA	TGCGCCAGCAGTGAGTCGGCAGGACAAGGGAACACTGAAGCTTTCTTT	CASSESAGQGNTEAFF
NA	TRBV5-6	TRBJ1-1	NA	TGTGCCAGCAGCCTCCGGGACTCTTCTAAGGTCACTGAAGCTTTCTTT	CASSLRDSSKVTEAFF
NA	TRBV5-1	TRBJ1-6	TRBD1	TGCGCCAGCAGCTTGGAGGGACAGGGGGAGTTCAATTCACCCCTCCACTTT	CASSLEGQGEFNSPLHF
NA	TRBV7-2	TRBJ1-2	TRBD1	TGTGCCAGCAGCCCGGACAGGGTTTGGGGCTACACCTTC	CASSPDRVWGYTF
few	TRBV27	TRBJ2-5	NA	TGTGCCAGCAGTTTCTTGGACAGCTATTCCGAGACCCAGTACTTC	CASSFLDSYSETQYF
NA	TRBV27	TRBJ2-3	NA	TGTGCCAGCAGGCCCACCGGGGAGGATACGCAGTATTTT	CASRPTGEDTQYF
NA	TRBV5-1	TRBJ2-5	TRBD2	TGCGCCAGCAGCGAGGGACTAGCGGGGGAGACCCAGTACTTC	CASSEGLAGETQYF
NA	TRBV5-6	TRBJ2-5	TRBD2	TGTGCCAGCAGCTTGTCGGGGAGAGCGGGGGGTCTCCAAGAGACCCAGTACTTC	CASSLSGRAGGLQETQYF